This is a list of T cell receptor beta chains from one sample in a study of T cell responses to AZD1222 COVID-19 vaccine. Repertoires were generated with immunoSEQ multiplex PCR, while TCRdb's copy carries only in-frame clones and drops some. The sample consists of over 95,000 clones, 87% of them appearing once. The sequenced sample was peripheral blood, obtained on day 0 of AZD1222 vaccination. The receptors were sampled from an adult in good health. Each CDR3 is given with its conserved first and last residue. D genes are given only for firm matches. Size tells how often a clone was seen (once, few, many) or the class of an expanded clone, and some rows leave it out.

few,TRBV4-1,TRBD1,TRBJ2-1,CASSLGPGGNEQFF,TGCGCCAGCAGCCTTGGGCCAGGGGGCAATGAGCAGTTCTTC
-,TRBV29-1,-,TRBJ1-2,CSGGTPTSNYGYTF,TGCAGCGGGGGGACGCCGACCTCCAACTATGGCTACACCTTC
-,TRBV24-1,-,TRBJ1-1,CATSDGAGEAFF,TGTGCCACCAGTGATGGGGCAGGGGAAGCTTTCTTT
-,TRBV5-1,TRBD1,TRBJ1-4,CASSLSGTAYEKLFF,TGTGCCAGCAGCCTATCCGGGACAGCGTATGAAAAACTGTTTTTT
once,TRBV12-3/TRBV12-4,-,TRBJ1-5,CASSLTHNQPQHF,TGTGCCAGCAGTTTAACCCACAATCAGCCCCAGCATTTT
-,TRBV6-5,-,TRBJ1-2,CASSYSKGTAGYGYTF,TGTGCCAGCAGTTACTCGAAAGGGACGGCTGGCTATGGCTACACCTTC
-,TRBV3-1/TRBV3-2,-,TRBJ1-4,CASSQGGGSGNEKLFF,TGTGCCAGCAGCCAAGGGGGGGGCTCCGGTAATGAAAAACTGTTTTTT
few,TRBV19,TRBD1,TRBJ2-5,CASRGTGAYQETQYF,TGTGCCAGTAGGGGGACAGGGGCGTACCAAGAGACCCAGTACTTC
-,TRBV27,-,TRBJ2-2,CASNPGGNTGELFF,TGTGCCAGCAACCCCGGGGGGAACACCGGGGAGCTGTTTTTT
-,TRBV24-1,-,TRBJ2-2,CATSDLRGSGELFF,TGTGCCACCAGTGATTTGAGGGGGAGCGGGGAGCTGTTTTTT
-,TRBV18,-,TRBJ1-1,CASSPTNTEAFF,TGTGCCAGCTCACCAACGAACACTGAAGCTTTCTTT
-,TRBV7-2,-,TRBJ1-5,CASSFPGSQPQHF,TGTGCCAGCAGCTTCCCGGGAAGTCAGCCCCAGCATTTT
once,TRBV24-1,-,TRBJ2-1,CATSDFAARGINEQFF,TGTGCCACCAGTGATTTTGCTGCCAGGGGAATTAATGAGCAGTTCTTC
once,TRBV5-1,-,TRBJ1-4,CASSRDRLATNEKLFF,TGCGCCAGCAGCCGGGACCGCCTTGCAACTAATGAAAAACTGTTTTTT
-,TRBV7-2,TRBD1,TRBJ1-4,CASSIPTGGAYEKLFF,TGTGCCAGCAGCATACCGACAGGGGGCGCGTACGAAAAACTGTTTTTT
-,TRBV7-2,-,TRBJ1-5,CASSLFPDSYSNQPQHF,TGTGCCAGCAGCTTATTCCCGGACAGTTATAGCAATCAGCCCCAGCATTTT
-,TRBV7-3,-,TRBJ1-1,CASSLTVELEAFF,TGTGCCAGCAGCTTGACAGTTGAGCTGGAAGCTTTCTTT
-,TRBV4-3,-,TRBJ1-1,CASSQTQYTEAFF,TGCGCCAGCAGCCAGACCCAATACACTGAAGCTTTCTTT
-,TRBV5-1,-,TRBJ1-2,CASSLVGSGTYGYTF,TGCGCCAGCAGCTTGGTCGGTTCAGGCACCTATGGCTACACCTTC
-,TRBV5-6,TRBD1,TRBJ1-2,CASSLATGGVLGGYTF,TGTGCCAGCAGCTTGGCCACAGGGGGGGTTCTAGGTGGCTACACCTTC
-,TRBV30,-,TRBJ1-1,CAWSVGPEGTEAFF,TGTGCCTGGAGTGTGGGCCCCGAGGGGACTGAAGCTTTCTTT
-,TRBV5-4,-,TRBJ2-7,CASSLAKNPTYEQYF,TGTGCCAGCAGCTTGGCCAAGAACCCCACCTACGAGCAGTACTTC
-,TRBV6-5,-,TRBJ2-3,CAGGDSFTDTQYF,TGTGCCGGCGGGGACAGCTTCACAGATACGCAGTATTTT
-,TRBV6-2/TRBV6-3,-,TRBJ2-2,CASSYQLNTGELFF,TGTGCCAGCAGTTACCAACTGAACACCGGGGAGCTGTTTTTT
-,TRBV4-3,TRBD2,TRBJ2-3,CASSPLAGVSDTQYF,TGCGCCAGCAGCCCCCTAGCGGGAGTCTCAGATACGCAGTATTTT
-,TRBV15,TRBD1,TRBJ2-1,CATSRETGVANEQFF,TGTGCCACCAGCAGAGAAACAGGGGTTGCCAATGAGCAGTTCTTC
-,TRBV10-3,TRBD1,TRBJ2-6,CAISKTGGGSGANVLTF,TGTGCCATCAGCAAGACAGGGGGCGGGTCTGGGGCCAACGTCCTGACTTTC
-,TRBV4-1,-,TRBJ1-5,CASSQDPGNSNQPQHF,TGCGCCAGCAGCCAAGATCCAGGGAACTCCAATCAGCCCCAGCATTTT
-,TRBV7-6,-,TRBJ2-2,CASSLIGASGNTGELFF,TGTGCCAGCAGCTTAATTGGGGCCAGTGGGAACACCGGGGAGCTGTTTTTT
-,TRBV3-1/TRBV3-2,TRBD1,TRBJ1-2,CASSVGTGSNYGYTF,TGTGCCAGCAGCGTCGGGACAGGGTCCAACTATGGCTACACCTTC
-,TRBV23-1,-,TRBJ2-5,CASSQGGATALGTQYF,TGCGCCAGCAGTCAAGGGGGGGCAACGGCGCTCGGGACCCAGTACTTC
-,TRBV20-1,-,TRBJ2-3,CSASTADTQYF,TGCAGTGCTTCCACGGCAGATACGCAGTATTTT
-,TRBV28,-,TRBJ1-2,CASSLVSNVRGYGYTF,TGTGCCAGCAGTTTGGTCTCGAACGTCAGGGGCTATGGCTACACCTTC
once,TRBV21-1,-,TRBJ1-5,CASSPQSQQPQHF,TGTGCCAGCAGCCCCCAGAGTCAACAGCCCCAGCATTTT
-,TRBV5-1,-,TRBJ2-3,CASSLRTSTDTQYF,TGTGCCAGCAGCTTAAGGACTAGCACAGATACGCAGTATTTT
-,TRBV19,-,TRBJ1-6,CASSINLALRNSPLHF,TGTGCCAGTAGTATAAACTTGGCCCTCAGGAATTCACCCCTCCACTTT
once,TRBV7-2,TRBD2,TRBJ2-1,CASSFLADFYNEQFF,TGTGCCAGCAGCTTCCTAGCGGATTTCTACAATGAGCAGTTCTTC
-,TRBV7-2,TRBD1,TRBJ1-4,CASSSQGAGEKLFF,TGTGCCAGCAGCTCCCAGGGGGCGGGTGAAAAACTGTTTTTT
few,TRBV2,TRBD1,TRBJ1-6,CASSWGQPDNSPLHF,TGTGCCAGCAGTTGGGGACAGCCTGATAATTCACCCCTCCACTTT
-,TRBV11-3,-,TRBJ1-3,CASSITAGNTIYF,TGTGCCAGCAGCATCACAGCTGGAAACACCATATATTTT
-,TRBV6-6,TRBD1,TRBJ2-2,CASSQIRVGTGDTGELFF,TGTGCCAGCAGTCAAATACGGGTCGGGACAGGGGACACCGGGGAGCTGTTTTTT
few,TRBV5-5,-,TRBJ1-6,CASSAVLSSYNSPLHF,TGTGCCAGCAGCGCAGTACTGAGCTCCTATAATTCACCCCTCCACTTT
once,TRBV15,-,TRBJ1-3,CATSRDVQGNTIYF,TGTGCCACCAGCAGAGATGTACAGGGAAACACCATATATTTT
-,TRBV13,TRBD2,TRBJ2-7,CASSWRGGPLGYEQYF,TGTGCCAGCAGCTGGCGGGGGGGACCCCTGGGATACGAGCAGTACTTC
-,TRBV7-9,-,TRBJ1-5,CASSLGSLNQPQHF,TGTGCCAGCAGCTTAGGGAGCCTCAATCAGCCCCAGCATTTT
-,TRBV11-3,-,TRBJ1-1,CASSLGTVAEAFF,TGTGCCAGCAGCTTAGGTACGGTCGCTGAAGCTTTCTTT
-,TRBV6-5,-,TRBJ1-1,CASSIGPGTFF,TGTGCCAGCAGTATCGGACCGGGTACTTTCTTT